The 7 T cell receptor beta chains below come from one sample, sequenced in a study of identical twins (TCRdb year 2016). Library prep was done by 5' RACE. TCRdb records Illumina HiSeq 2000 as the sequencer. In-frame beta chains were kept once TCRdb had trimmed the public reads at Q25 with fastp and called clones with MiXCR. Every distinct CDR3 protein forms one entry, paired with its most common genes and DNA. The sample contains 500,000 to 550,000 distinct CDR3 sequences, about 20% of them found a single time. The ten largest make up around 0.9% of the sample. This same sample was also part of a study on T cells expressing NK-cell markers.

The specimen sequenced was CD4+ T cells sorted from blood. The receptors originated from a woman aged 18-29 years in good health.

This clonotype was observed many times. The chain couples TRBV20-1 to TRBJ2-6; TRBD1 aligns across 7 bases. The germline CDR1 and CDR2 sequences are DFQATT and SNEGSKA (reference sequence). The CDR3 contains 15 residues. With 6 bases clipped from V and 0 bases from J, the junction kept 5 bases outside the gene matches. CDR3 in amino acids: CSAPDRYSGANVLTF. In DNA form, the CDR3 reads TGCAGTGCGCCGGACAGGTACTCTGGGGCCAACGTCCTGACTTTC.

The sample holds many counts of this clonotype. This rearrangement joins TRBV20-1 to TRBJ2-3; 8 bases map to TRBD2. The CDR3 is 15 residues long. Per the germline V gene, CDR1 is DFQATT and CDR2 is SNEGSKA (reference sequence). After removal of 3 bases from V and 5 bases from J, the junction contained 10 bases not matched to a gene. The CDR3 spells CSASPGGAVVDTQYF. The CDR3 nucleotides are TGCAGTGCTAGTCCCGGGGGGGCCGTGGTAGATACGCAGTATTTT.

This clonotype was seen ten or more times. V gene TRBV10-2 combines with J gene TRBJ1-2; unclear D gene. V dropped 7 bases and J dropped 8 bases, with 23 bases sitting between them. The CDR3 length is 15 residues. Germline V gene lookup returns CDR1 WSHSY and CDR2 SAAADI. DNA for the CDR3: TGCGCCAGCATCCCACCAGAAGGAAGGGCGGGCGGCTACACCTTC. Translation: CASIPPEGRAGGYTF.

The chain carries TRBV9 and TRBJ1-1, with D perhaps matching TRBD1 (5 bases). The CDR3 runs 14 residues. The V gene lost 0 bases and the J gene lost 1 base, with 7 bases spanning the gap. Germline V lookup: CDR1 SGDLS, CDR2 YYNGEE. The CDR3 DNA reads TGTGCCAGCAGCGTAGTAGGGGCGAACACTGAAGCTTTCTTT. Protein: CASSVVGANTEAFF.

The rearrangement uses TRBV2 and TRBJ2-5; TRBD2 might be the D (7 bases). CDR1 is SNHLY, CDR2 FYNNEI, per germline. V was cut by 8 bases and J by 4 bases, with 14 bases left in between. This CDR3 spans 13 amino acids. The chain's CDR3 is CASGRGPRETQYF. DNA of the CDR3: TGTGCCAGCGGGCGGGGGCCTCGAGAGACCCAGTACTTC.

This clonotype was observed a few times. V gene TRBV4-3 combines with J gene TRBJ2-3; either TRBD1 or TRBD2 may supply D (5 bases each). The germline V and J ends were trimmed by 0 bases and 1 base, with 8 bases remaining between them. The CDR3 is 15 residues long. The germline V gene encodes CDR1 LGHNA and CDR2 YSLEER. The CDR3 region has the DNA TGCGCCAGCAGCCAAGATCTGGGACGCACAGATACGCAGTATTTT. It encodes CASSQDLGRTDTQYF.

This clonotype showed up just a few times. This chain joins TRBV5-6 and TRBJ2-5; D uncertain. Germline V gives CDR1 SGHDT, CDR2 YYEEEE. Trimming pared 1 base from V and 1 base from J, leaving 8 bases between. This CDR3 has 14 amino acids. This CDR3 reads CASSLIRSQETQYF. As DNA, the CDR3 is TGTGCCAGCAGCTTGATTCGGTCCCAAGAGACCCAGTACTTC.